What follows is one T cell receptor beta chain and its context. Its antigen remains unidentified. These data originate in a study of shared clonotypes between healthy human individuals. About the research overall: Used for every donor were three CD4 naive, three CD4 memory, two CD8 naive and one CD8 memory plate. General study points: Rarefaction showed that sequencing of sorted subsets was incomplete (despite large depth). Among donors, the sharing of clonotypes was expected to be influenced by sequencing depth. What naive subsets generally showed was a larger estimated richness than memory subsets showed.

Naive CD8 cells comprised CD45RO-negative, CCR7-positively selected cells, excluding terminally differentiated effector memory CD45RA+ cells. V was shortened by 5 bases and J by 4 bases, with 18 bases between the two germline ends. The CDR3 contains 16 residues. Germline lookup yields CDR1 MDHEN and CDR2 SYDVKM. Method: immunoSEQ multiplex PCR; TCRdb's copy keeps in-frame clones and lacks some. The sample shows over 750,000 clones, 90% to 98% of them seen only once. This receptor was obtained from a man aged 25-40 years in good health. The sample comprised naive CD8+ T cells sorted from blood. V gene TRBV28 combines with J gene TRBJ1-5, with unresolved D. CDR3 loop: CASSPKANVRNQPQHF. The CDR3 region has the DNA TGTGCCAGCAGTCCTAAAGCCAATGTCAGGAATCAGCCCCAGCATTTT.